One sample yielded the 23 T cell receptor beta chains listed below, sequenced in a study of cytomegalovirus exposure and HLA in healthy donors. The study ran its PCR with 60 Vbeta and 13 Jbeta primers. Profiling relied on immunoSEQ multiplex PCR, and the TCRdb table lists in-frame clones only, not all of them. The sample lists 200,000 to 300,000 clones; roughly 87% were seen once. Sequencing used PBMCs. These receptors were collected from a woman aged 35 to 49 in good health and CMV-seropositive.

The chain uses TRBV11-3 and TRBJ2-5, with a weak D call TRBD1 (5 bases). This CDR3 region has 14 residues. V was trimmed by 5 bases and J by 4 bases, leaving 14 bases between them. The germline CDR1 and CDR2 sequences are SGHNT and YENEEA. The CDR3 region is CASSLGRGRETQYF. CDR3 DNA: TGTGCCAGCAGCCTTGGTAGGGGAAGAGAGACCCAGTACTTC. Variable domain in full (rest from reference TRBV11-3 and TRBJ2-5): EAGVVQSPRYKIIEKKQPVAFWCNPISGHNTLYWYLQNLGQGPELLIRYENEEAVDDSQLPKDRFSAERLKGVDSTLKIQPAELGDSAVYLCASSLGRGRETQYFGPGTRLLVL.

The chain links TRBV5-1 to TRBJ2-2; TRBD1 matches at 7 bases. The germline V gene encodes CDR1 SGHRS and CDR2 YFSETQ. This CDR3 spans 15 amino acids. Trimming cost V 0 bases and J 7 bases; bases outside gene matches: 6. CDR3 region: CASSLATGLDGELFF. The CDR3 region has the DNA TGCGCCAGCAGCTTGGCGACAGGGCTGGACGGGGAGCTGTTTTTT.

This CDR3 reads CASSLGGDFYEQYF. The CDR3, as DNA: TGCGCCAGCAGTCTTGGTGGGGACTTCTACGAGCAGTACTTC. This sequence joins TRBV5-1 and TRBJ2-7, with TRBD2 as a possible D gene (6 bases). This CDR3 is 14 amino acids long. The V end lost 5 bases, the J end lost 3 bases, and 15 bases lay between the germline ends. Germline CDR1 and CDR2: SGHRS and YFSETQ.

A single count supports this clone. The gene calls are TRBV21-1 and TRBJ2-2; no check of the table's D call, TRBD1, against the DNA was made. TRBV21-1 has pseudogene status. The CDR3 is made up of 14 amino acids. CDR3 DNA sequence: TGTGCCAGCAGAGGACGCTCAGGGCCCGGGGAGCTGTTTTTT. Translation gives CASRGRSGPGELFF.

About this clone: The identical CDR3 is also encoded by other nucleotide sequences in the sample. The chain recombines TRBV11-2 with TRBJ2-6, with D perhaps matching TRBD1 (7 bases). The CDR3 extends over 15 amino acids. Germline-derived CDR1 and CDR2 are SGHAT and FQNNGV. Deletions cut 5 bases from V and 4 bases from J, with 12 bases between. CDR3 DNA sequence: TGTGCCAGCAGCCTCAGGGGGGCCGGGGCCAACGTCCTGACTTTC. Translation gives CASSLRGAGANVLTF. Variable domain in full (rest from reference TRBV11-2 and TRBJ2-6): EAGVAQSPRYKIIEKRQSVAFWCNPISGHATLYWYQQILGQGPKLLIQFQNNGVVDDSQLPKDRFSAERLKGVDSTLKIQPAKLEDSAVYLCASSLRGAGANVLTFGAGSRLTVL.

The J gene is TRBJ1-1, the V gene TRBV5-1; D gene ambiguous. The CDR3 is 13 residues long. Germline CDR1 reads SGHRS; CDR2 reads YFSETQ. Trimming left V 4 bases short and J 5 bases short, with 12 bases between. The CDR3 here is CASSQAARTEAFF. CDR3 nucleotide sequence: TGCGCCAGCAGCCAAGCCGCCAGGACTGAAGCTTTCTTT.

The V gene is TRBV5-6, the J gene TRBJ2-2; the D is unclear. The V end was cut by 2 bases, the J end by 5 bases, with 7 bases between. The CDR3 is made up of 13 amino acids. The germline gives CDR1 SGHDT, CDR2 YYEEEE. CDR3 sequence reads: CASSFLRTGELFF. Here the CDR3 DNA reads TGTGCCAGCAGCTTCCTTAGAACCGGGGAGCTGTTTTTT.

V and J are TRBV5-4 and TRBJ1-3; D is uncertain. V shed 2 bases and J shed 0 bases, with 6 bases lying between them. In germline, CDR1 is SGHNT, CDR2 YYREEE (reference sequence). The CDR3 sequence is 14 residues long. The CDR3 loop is CASSLAGSGNTIYF. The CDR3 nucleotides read TGTGCCAGCAGCTTAGCTGGCTCTGGAAACACCATATATTTT.

CDR3 sequence: CASSVGLGGSGETQYF. DNA for the CDR3: TGTGCCAGCAGCGTAGGTTTGGGCGGGAGTGGGGAGACCCAGTACTTC. J is TRBJ2-5 and V is TRBV9, with 7 bases aligning to TRBD2. The CDR3 loop spans 16 amino acids. J lost 5 bases, V lost 0 bases, and 10 bases had no gene match. Germline lookup yields CDR1 SGDLS and CDR2 YYNGEE.

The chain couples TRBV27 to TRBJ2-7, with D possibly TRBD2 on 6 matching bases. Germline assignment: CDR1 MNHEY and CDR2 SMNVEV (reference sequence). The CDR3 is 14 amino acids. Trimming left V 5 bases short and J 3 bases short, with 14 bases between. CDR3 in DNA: TGTGCCAGCAGTGCGGGGATTTGGGACTACGAGCAGTACTTC. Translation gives CASSAGIWDYEQYF.

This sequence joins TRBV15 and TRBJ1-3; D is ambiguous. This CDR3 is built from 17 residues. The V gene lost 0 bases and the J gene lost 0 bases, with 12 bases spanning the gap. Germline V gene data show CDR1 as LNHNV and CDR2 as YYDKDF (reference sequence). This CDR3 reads CATSRDLYGNSGNTIYF. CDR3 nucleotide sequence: TGTGCCACCAGCAGAGATCTCTACGGGAACTCTGGAAACACCATATATTTT.

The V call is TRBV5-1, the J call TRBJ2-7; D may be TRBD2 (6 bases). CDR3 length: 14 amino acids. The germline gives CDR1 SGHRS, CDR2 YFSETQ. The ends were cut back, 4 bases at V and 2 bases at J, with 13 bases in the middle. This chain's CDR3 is CASSPRTTAYEQYF. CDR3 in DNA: TGCGCCAGCAGCCCCCGGACTACTGCCTACGAGCAGTACTTC.

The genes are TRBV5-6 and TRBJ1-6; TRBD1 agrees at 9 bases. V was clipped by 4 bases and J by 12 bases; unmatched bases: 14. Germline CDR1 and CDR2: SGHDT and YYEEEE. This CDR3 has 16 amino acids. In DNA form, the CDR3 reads TGTGCCAGCAGCGCCCTGTCCGGGACAGGGAGTGGACCCCTCCACTTT. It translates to CASSALSGTGSGPLHF.

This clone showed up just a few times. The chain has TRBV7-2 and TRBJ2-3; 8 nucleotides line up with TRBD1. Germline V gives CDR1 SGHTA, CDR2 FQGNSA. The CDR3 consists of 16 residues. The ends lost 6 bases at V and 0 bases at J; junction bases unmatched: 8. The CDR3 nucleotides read TGTGCCAGCAGTTTCCGAGGGACAGGTAGCACAGATACGCAGTATTTT. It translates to CASSFRGTGSTDTQYF.

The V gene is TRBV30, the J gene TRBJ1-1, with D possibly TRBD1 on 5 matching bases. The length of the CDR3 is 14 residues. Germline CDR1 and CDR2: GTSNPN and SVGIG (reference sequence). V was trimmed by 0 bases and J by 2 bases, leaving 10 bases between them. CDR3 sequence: CAWSVWGLNTEAFF. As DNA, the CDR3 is TGTGCCTGGAGTGTGTGGGGACTTAACACTGAAGCTTTCTTT. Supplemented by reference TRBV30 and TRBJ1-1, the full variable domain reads SQTIHQWPATLVQPVGSPLSLECTVEGTSNPNLYWYRQAAGRGLQLLFYSVGIGQISSEVPQNLSASRPQDRQFILSSKKLLLSDSGFYLCAWSVWGLNTEAFFGQGTRLTVV.

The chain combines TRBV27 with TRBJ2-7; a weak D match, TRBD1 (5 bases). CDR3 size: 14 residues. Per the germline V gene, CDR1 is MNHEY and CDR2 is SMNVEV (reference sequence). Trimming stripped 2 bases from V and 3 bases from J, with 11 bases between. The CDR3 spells CASSLDRDGYEQYF. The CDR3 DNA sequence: TGTGCCAGCAGTTTAGACAGAGACGGCTACGAGCAGTACTTC.

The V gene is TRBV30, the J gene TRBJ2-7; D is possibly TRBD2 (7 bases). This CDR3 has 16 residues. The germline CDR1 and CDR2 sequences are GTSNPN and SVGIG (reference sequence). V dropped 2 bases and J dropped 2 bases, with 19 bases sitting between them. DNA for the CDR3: TGTGCCTGGAGTAAGGGACTTGCGGGGGCTCCCTACGAGCAGTACTTC. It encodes CAWSKGLAGAPYEQYF.

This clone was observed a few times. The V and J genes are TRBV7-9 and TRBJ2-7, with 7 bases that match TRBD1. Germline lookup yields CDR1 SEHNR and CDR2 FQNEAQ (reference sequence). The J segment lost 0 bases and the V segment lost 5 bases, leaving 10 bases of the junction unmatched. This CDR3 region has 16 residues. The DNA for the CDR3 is TGTGCCAGCAGCCCGAGGTCCGGGACAGTCTCCTACGAGCAGTACTTC. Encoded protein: CASSPRSGTVSYEQYF.

Here the CDR3 reads CASSSLGGSTDTQYF. CDR3 bases: TGCGCCAGCTCCTCCCTAGGCGGTAGCACAGATACGCAGTATTTT. This sequence joins TRBV10-2 and TRBJ2-3; no reliable D call. The CDR3 length is 15 residues. CDR1 WSHSY and CDR2 SAAADI come from the germline V gene. The ends were cut back, 8 bases at V and 0 bases at J, with 15 bases in the middle.

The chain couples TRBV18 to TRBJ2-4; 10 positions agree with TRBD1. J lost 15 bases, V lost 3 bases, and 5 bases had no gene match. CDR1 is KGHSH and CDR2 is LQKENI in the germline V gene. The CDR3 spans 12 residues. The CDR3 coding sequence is TGTGCCAGCTCACCGACAGGGGGCGAGGTGTACTTC. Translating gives CASSPTGGEVYF.

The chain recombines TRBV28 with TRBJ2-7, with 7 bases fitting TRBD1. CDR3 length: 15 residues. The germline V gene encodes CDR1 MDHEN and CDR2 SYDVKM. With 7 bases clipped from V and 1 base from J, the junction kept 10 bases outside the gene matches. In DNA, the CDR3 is TGTGCCAGCATCAAAGGGGGCGCAACTTCCTACGAGCAGTACTTC. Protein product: CASIKGGATSYEQYF.

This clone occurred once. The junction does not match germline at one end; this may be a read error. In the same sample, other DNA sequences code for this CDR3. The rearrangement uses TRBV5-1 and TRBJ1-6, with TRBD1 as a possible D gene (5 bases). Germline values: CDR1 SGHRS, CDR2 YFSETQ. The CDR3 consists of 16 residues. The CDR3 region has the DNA TGCGCCAGCAGCTTGGGACAGCACTCCTATAATTCCCCCCTCCACTTT. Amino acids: CASSLGQHSYNSPLHF. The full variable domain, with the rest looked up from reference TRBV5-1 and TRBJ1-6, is KAGVTQTPRYLIKTRGQQVTLSCSPISGHRSVSWYQQTPGQGLQFLFEYFSETQRNKGNFPGRFSGRQFSNSRSEMNVSTLELGDSALYLCASSLGQHSYNSPLHFGNGTRLTVT.

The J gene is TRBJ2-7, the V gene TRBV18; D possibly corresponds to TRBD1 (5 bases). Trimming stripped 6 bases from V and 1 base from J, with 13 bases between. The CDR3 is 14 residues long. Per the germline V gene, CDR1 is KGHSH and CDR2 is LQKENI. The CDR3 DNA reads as TGTGCCAGCTCTCGCGACAGATTTTCCTACGAGCAGTACTTC. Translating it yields CASSRDRFSYEQYF. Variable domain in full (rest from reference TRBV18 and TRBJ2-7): NAGVMQNPRHLVRRRGQEARLRCSPMKGHSHVYWYRQLPEEGLKFMVYLQKENIIDESGMPKERFSAEFPKEGPSILRIQQVVRGDSAAYFCASSRDRFSYEQYFGPGTRLTVT.